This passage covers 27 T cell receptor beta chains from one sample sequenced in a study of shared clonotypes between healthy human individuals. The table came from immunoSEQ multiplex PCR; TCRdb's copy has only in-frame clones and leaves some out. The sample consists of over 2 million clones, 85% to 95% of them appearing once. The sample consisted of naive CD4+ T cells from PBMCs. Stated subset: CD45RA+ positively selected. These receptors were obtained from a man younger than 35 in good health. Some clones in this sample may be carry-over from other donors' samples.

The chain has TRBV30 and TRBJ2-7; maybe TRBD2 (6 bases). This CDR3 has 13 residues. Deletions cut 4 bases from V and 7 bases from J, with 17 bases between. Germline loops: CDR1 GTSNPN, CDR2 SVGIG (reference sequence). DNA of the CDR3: TGTGCCTGGACCCGCGGACTCGGGAGAGAGCAGTACTTC. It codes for CAWTRGLGREQYF.

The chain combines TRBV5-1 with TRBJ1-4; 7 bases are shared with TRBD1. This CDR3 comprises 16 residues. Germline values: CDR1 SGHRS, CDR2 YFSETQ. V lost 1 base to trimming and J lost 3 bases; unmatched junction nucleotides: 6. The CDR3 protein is CASSLSGDSSNEKLFF. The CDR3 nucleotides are TGCGCCAGCAGCTTGTCTGGGGACAGTTCTAATGAAAAACTGTTTTTT.

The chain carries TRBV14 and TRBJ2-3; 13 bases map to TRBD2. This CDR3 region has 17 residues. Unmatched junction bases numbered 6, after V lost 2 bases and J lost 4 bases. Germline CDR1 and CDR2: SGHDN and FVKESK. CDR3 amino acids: CASSQRRTSGSADTQYF. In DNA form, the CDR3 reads TGTGCCAGCAGCCAAAGGAGGACTAGCGGGAGTGCAGATACGCAGTATTTT. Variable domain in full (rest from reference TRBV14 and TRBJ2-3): EAGVTQFPSHSVIEKGQTVTLRCDPISGHDNLYWYRRVMGKEIKFLLHFVKESKQDESGMPNNRFLAERTGGTYSTLKVQPAELEDSGVYFCASSQRRTSGSADTQYFGPGTRLTVL.

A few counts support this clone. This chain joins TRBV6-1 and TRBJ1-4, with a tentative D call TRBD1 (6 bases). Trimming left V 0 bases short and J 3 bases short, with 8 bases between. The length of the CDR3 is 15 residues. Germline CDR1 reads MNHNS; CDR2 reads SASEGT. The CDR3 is CASSEAGQPNEKLFF. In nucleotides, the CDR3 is TGTGCCAGCAGTGAAGCAGGACAGCCTAATGAAAAACTGTTTTTT.

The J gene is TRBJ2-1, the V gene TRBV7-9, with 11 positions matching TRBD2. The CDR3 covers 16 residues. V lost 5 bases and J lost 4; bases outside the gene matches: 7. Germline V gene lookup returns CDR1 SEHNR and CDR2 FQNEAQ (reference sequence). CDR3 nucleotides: TGTGCCAGCAGCCCCCGACTAGCGGGAACATACAATGAGCAGTTCTTC. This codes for CASSPRLAGTYNEQFF.

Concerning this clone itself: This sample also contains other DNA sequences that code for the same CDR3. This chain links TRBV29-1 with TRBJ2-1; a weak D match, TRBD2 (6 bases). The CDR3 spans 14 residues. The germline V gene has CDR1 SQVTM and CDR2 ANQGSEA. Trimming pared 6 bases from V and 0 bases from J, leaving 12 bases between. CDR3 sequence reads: CSVLGLSSYNEQFF. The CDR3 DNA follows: TGCAGCGTCCTGGGACTGAGCTCCTACAATGAGCAGTTCTTC.

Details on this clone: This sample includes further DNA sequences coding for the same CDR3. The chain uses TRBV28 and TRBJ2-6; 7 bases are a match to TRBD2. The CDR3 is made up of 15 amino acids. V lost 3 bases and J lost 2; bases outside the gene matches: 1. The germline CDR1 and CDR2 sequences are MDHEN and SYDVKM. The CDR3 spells CASSFAGAGANVLTF. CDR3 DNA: TGTGCCAGCAGTTTTGCGGGGGCTGGGGCCAACGTCCTGACTTTC.

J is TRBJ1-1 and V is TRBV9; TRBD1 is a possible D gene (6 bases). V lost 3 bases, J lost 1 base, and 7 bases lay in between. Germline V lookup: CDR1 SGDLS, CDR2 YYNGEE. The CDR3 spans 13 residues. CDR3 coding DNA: TGTGCCAGCAGCGCGACAGGGAACACTGAAGCTTTCTTT. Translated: CASSATGNTEAFF. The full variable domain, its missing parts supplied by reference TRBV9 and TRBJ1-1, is DSGVTQTPKHLITATGQRVTLRCSPRSGDLSVYWYQQSLDQGLQFLIQYYNGEERAKGNILERFSAQQFPDLHSELNLSSLELGDSALYFCASSATGNTEAFFGQGTRLTVV.

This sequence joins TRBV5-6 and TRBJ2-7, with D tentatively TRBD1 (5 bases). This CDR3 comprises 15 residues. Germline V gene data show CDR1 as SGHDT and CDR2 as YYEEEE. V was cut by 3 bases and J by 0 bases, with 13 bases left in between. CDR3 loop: CASSSQDRSSYEQYF. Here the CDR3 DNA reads TGTGCCAGCAGCTCACAGGATAGGAGCTCCTACGAGCAGTACTTC.

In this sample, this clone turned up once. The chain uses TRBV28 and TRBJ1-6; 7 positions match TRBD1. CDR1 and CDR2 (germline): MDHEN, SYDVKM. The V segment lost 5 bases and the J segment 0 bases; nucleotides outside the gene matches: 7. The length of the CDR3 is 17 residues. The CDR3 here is CASSLAGGSSYNSPLHF. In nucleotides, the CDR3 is TGTGCCAGCAGTCTAGCAGGGGGGAGCTCCTATAATTCACCCCTCCACTTT.

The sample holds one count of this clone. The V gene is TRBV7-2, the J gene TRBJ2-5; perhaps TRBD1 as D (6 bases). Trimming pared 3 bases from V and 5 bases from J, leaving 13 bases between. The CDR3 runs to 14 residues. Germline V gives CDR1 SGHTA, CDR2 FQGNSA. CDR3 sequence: CASSFRGGAETQYF. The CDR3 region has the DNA TGTGCCAGCAGCTTCAGGGGTGGCGCTGAGACCCAGTACTTC.

The CDR3 coding sequence is TGTGCCAGCAGTCGACAGTCAACTAATGAAAAACTGTTTTTT. It yields the protein CASSRQSTNEKLFF. The V and J genes are TRBV7-9 and TRBJ1-4; D is possibly TRBD1 (5 bases). The CDR3 extends over 14 amino acids. The germline CDR1 and CDR2 sequences are SEHNR and FQNEAQ (reference sequence). Trimming pared 6 bases from V and 0 bases from J, leaving 8 bases between. Using reference TRBV7-9 and TRBJ1-4 for the parts outside the CDR3, the full variable domain is DTGVSQNPRHKITKRGQNVTFRCDPISEHNRLYWYRQTLGQGPEFLTYFQNEAQLEKSRLLSDRFSAERPKGSFSTLEIQRTEQGDSAMYLCASSRQSTNEKLFFGSGTQLSVL.

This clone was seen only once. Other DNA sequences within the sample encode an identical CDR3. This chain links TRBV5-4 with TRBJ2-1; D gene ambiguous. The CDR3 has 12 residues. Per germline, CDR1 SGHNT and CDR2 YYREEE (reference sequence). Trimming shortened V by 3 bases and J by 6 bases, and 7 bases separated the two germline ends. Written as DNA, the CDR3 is TGTGCCAGCAGCTCTACCCGCAATGAGCAGTTCTTC. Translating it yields CASSSTRNEQFF.

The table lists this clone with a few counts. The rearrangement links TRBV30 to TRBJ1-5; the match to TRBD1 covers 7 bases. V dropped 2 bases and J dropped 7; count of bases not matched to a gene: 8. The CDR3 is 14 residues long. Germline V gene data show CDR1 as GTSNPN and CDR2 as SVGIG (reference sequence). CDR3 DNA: TGTGCCTGGAGTATAGGACAGGTCAGCCAGCCCCAGCATTTT. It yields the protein CAWSIGQVSQPQHF.

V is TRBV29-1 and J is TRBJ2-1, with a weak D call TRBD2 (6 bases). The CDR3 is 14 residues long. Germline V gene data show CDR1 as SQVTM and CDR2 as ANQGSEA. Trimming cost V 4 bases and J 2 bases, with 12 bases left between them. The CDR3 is CSVVGRLAYNEQFF. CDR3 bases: TGCAGCGTTGTTGGGAGACTAGCCTACAATGAGCAGTTCTTC.

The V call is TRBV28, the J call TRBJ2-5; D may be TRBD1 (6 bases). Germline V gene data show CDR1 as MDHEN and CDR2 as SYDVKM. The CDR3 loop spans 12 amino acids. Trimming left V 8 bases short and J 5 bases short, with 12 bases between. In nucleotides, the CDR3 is TGTGCCAGCCAGGGGCTAGCCGAGACCCAGTACTTC. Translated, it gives CASQGLAETQYF.

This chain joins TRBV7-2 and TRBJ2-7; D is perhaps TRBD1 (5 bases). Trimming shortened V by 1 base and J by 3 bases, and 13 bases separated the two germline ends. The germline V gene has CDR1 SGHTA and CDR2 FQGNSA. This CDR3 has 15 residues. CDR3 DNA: TGTGCCAGCAGCTTAGGGACACATTCGAACTACGAGCAGTACTTC. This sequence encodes CASSLGTHSNYEQYF. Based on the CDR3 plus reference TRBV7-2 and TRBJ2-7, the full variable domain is GAGVSQSPSNKVTEKGKDVELRCDPISGHTALYWYRQSLGQGLEFLIYFQGNSAPDKSGLPSDRFSAERTGGSVSTLTIQRTQQEDSAVYLCASSLGTHSNYEQYFGPGTRLTVT.

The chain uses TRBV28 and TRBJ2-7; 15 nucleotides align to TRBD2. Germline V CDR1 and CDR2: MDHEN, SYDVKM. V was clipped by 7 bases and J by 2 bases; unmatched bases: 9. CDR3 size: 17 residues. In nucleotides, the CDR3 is TGTGCCAGCACCCCAGGACTAGCGGGAGGGCGGACCTACGAGCAGTACTTC. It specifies CASTPGLAGGRTYEQYF. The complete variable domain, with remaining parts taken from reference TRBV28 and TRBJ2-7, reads DVKVTQSSRYLVKRTGEKVFLECVQDMDHENMFWYRQDPGLGLRLIYFSYDVKMKEKGDIPEGYSVSREKKERFSLILESASTNQTSMYLCASTPGLAGGRTYEQYFGPGTRLTVT.

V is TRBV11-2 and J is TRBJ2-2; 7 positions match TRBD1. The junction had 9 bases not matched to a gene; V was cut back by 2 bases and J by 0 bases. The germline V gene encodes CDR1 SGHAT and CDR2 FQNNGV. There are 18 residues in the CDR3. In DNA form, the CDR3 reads TGTGCCAGCAGCTTAATAATAGGACAGGCATCGAACACCGGGGAGCTGTTTTTT. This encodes CASSLIIGQASNTGELFF.

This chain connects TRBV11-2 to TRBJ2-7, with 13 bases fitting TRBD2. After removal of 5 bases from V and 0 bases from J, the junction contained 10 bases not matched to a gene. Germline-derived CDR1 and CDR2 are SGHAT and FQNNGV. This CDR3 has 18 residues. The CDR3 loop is CASSASGTSGTSSYEQYF. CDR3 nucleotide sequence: TGTGCCAGCAGCGCGTCCGGGACTAGCGGGACGAGCTCCTACGAGCAGTACTTC.

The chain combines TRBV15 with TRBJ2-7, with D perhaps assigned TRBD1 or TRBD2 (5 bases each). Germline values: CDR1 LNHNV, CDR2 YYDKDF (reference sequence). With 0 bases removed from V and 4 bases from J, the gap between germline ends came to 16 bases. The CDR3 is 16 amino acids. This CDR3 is CATSRDLGRWGYEQYF. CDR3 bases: TGTGCCACCAGCAGAGATCTGGGGAGATGGGGGTACGAGCAGTACTTC.

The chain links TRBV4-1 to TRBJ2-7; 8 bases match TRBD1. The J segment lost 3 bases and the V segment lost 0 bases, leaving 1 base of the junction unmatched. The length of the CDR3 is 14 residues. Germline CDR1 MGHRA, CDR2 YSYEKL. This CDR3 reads CASSQEDRGYEQYF. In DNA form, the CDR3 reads TGCGCCAGCAGCCAAGAAGACAGGGGCTACGAGCAGTACTTC.

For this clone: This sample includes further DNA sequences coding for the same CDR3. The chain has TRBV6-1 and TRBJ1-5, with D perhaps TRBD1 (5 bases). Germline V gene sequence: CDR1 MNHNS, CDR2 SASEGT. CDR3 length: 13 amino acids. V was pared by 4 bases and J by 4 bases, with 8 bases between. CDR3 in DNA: TGTGCCAGCAGTGGACAGATTAATCAGCCCCAGCATTTT. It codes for CASSGQINQPQHF.

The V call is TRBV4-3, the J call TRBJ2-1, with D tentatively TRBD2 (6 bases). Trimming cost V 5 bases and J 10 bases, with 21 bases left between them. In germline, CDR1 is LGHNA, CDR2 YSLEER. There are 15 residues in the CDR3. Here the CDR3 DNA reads TGCGCCAGCAGCAAAAGACTGGGGCGGGATTCGGAGCAGTTCTTC. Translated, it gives CASSKRLGRDSEQFF.

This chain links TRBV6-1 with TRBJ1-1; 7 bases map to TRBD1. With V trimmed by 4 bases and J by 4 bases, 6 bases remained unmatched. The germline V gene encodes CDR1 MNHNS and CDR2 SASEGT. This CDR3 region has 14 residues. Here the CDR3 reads CASSARGSPTEAFF. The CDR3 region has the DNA TGTGCCAGCAGTGCCAGGGGGTCCCCCACTGAAGCTTTCTTT.

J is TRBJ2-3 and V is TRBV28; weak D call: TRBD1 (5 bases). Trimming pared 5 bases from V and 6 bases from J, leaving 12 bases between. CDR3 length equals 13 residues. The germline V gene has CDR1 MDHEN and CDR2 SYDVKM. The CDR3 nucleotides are TGTGCCAGCAGTATGACAGTGTCGGATACGCAGTATTTT. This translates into CASSMTVSDTQYF.

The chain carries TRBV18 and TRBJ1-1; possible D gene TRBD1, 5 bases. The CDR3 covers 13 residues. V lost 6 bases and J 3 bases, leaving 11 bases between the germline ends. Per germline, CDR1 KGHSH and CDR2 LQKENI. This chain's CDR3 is CASSSGRDTEAFF. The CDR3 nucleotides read TGTGCCAGCTCCTCGGGACGTGACACTGAAGCTTTCTTT.